This TCR beta chain is from a study of blood T cell repertoires in COVID-19. Germline V gene data show CDR1 as MNHEY and CDR2 as SMNVEV (reference sequence). With 10 bases clipped from V and 5 bases from J, the junction kept 13 bases outside the gene matches. The length of the CDR3 is 15 residues. The protocol was immunoSEQ multiplex PCR, while the TCRdb copy is restricted to in-frame clones and leaves out a portion. The profile shows under 350,000 clones, roughly 90% of them singletons. Across about 22 US areas, participants ranged in age from 18 to 89 years. The chain combines TRBV27 with TRBJ1-4, with TRBD1 matching 7 bases. This clonotype originated in a woman aged 40 to 55 who had recovered from COVID-19. The sequenced sample consisted of PBMCs or T cells enriched from blood (not recorded which). The CDR3 reads CATSLKTGRNEKLFF. CDR3 nucleotides: TGTGCCACCAGCCTAAAGACAGGGAGGAATGAAAAACTGTTTTTT.